These 18 T cell receptor beta chains originate from one sample sequenced in a study of T cell changes during pregnancy in multiple sclerosis. Clones were sequenced by immunoSEQ multiplex PCR, and TCRdb holds only the in-frame ones, with some missing. The sample includes around 73,000 clones, 85% to 95% of them seen just once. Sample: peripheral blood, taken in the third trimester of pregnancy. The receptors here all came from a female donor in good health, enrolled as a control in a pregnancy study.

The V call is TRBV4-1, the J call TRBJ1-6, with unresolved D. CDR1 is MGHRA and CDR2 is YSYEKL in the germline V gene. V was pared by 1 base and J by 7 bases, with 11 bases between. CDR3 length equals 15 residues. The CDR3 spells CASSQARGGNSPLHF. In DNA, the CDR3 is TGCGCCAGCAGCCAAGCTCGGGGAGGCAATTCACCCCTCCACTTT.

This rearrangement joins TRBV7-9 to TRBJ1-1, with no clear D. V was clipped by 2 bases and J by 0 bases, with 7 bases between them. Germline CDR1 reads SEHNR; CDR2 reads FQNEAQ (reference sequence). The CDR3 runs to 14 residues. The CDR3, as DNA: TGTGCCAGCAGCTTACGGGGTTTGAACACTGAAGCTTTCTTT. Protein sequence: CASSLRGLNTEAFF.

The rearrangement links TRBV6-1 to TRBJ1-5; TRBD1 is a possible D gene (6 bases). The CDR3 runs to 13 residues. Germline CDR1 reads MNHNS; CDR2 reads SASEGT. The V end lost 8 bases, the J end lost 3 bases, and 11 bases lay between the germline ends. The CDR3 sequence: CASQTGTNQPQHF. CDR3 bases: TGTGCCAGCCAAACAGGGACCAATCAGCCCCAGCATTTT.

This clone occurred once. V usage is TRBV4-1 and J usage is TRBJ2-3, with 13 bases lining up with TRBD2. V lost 4 bases, J lost 4 bases, and 8 bases stayed unmatched. Germline CDR1 and CDR2: MGHRA and YSYEKL. The CDR3 loop spans 17 amino acids. This chain's CDR3 is CASSLYWTSGSADTQYF. For the CDR3, the DNA is TGCGCCAGCAGCCTTTACTGGACTAGCGGGAGCGCAGATACGCAGTATTTT.

This rearrangement joins TRBV11-3 to TRBJ2-2, with D tentatively TRBD1 (6 bases). The V gene's germline CDR1 is SGHNT and CDR2 YENEEA. Deletions cut 5 bases from V and 4 bases from J, with 8 bases between. This CDR3 spans 13 amino acids. The CDR3 region is CASSVDSTGELFF. In nucleotides, the CDR3 is TGTGCCAGCAGCGTGGACAGCACCGGGGAGCTGTTTTTT.

The gene calls are TRBV5-1 and TRBJ1-2, with 8 bases lining up with TRBD1. With V trimmed by 4 bases and J by 4 bases, 15 bases remained unmatched. Per germline, CDR1 SGHRS and CDR2 YFSETQ. The CDR3 is 17 residues long. The CDR3 sequence is CASSTEGSPGGPYGYTF. The CDR3, as DNA: TGCGCCAGCAGCACCGAGGGTAGCCCAGGGGGCCCCTATGGCTACACCTTC.

The rearrangement joins TRBV28 to TRBJ2-1; tentatively, D is TRBD1 (6 bases). The germline V gene has CDR1 MDHEN and CDR2 SYDVKM. The germline V and J ends were trimmed by 6 bases and 2 bases, with 23 bases remaining between them. The CDR3 totals 18 residues. CDR3 amino acids: CASSLRRPAYRAYNEQFF. The CDR3 region has the DNA TGTGCCAGCAGCTTACGTCGCCCGGCCTACAGGGCCTACAATGAGCAGTTCTTC.

The chain employs TRBV5-4 and TRBJ2-1; D is uncertain. This CDR3 spans 15 amino acids. Germline CDR1 and CDR2: SGHNT and YYREEE (reference sequence). Between the trimmed V and J ends, which lost 7 bases and 0 bases, there was a span of 14 bases. CDR3 sequence: CASRGDSSSYNEQFF. Here the CDR3 DNA reads TGTGCCAGCCGCGGCGACTCTAGCTCCTACAATGAGCAGTTCTTC. The full variable domain, its missing parts supplied by reference TRBV5-4 and TRBJ2-1, is ETGVTQSPTHLIKTRGQQVTLRCSSQSGHNTVSWYQQALGQGPQFIFQYYREEENGRGNFPPRFSGLQFPNYSSELNVNALELDDSALYLCASRGDSSSYNEQFFGPGTRLTVL.

A remark on this clone: One end of the junction is discordant with germline, which a read error may explain. In DNA form, the CDR3 reads TGTGCTAGCAGCCCAGGGGTCGGGAGGGCCCACAATGAGCAGTTCTTC. Its translation: CASSPGVGRAHNEQFF. V usage is TRBV7-7 and J usage is TRBJ2-1; 8 nucleotides line up with TRBD2. The CDR3 spans 16 residues. Germline V lookup: CDR1 SSHAT, CDR2 FNYEAQ (reference sequence).

The chain uses TRBV2 and TRBJ1-6, with a tentative D call TRBD1 (5 bases). V lost 4 bases and J lost 6, with 13 bases in between. The germline CDR1 and CDR2 sequences are SNHLY and FYNNEI. CDR3 size: 15 residues. This CDR3 reads CASSADRNLNSPLHF. The CDR3 region has the DNA TGTGCCAGCAGTGCTGACAGAAACCTTAATTCACCCCTCCACTTT.

The gene calls are TRBV19 and TRBJ2-1; 8 nucleotides line up with TRBD1. Trimming cost V 6 bases and J 10 bases; bases outside gene matches: 8. CDR3 length: 13 amino acids. Looked up from germline, CDR1 is LNHDA and CDR2 is SQIVND (reference sequence). In DNA form, the CDR3 reads TGTGCCAGTAGGGGACAGGTAAACCGCGAGCAGTTCTTC. This encodes CASRGQVNREQFF.

The CDR3 is CASRATGTGHNEQFF. The DNA for the CDR3 is TGTGCCAGCAGAGCTACCGGGACAGGTCATAATGAGCAGTTCTTC. V usage is TRBV28 and J usage is TRBJ2-1; 8 nucleotides align to TRBD1. CDR3 length: 15 amino acids. The V and J ends lost 6 bases and 7 bases, in that order; junction bases with no gene match: 11. In germline, CDR1 is MDHEN, CDR2 SYDVKM.

The chain couples TRBV19 to TRBJ2-1, with a possible D match to TRBD2 (6 bases). This CDR3 region has 16 residues. Trimming removed 0 bases at V and 0 bases at J, with 9 bases between. CDR1 and CDR2 from the germline V gene are LNHDA and SQIVND (reference sequence). The CDR3 nucleotides read TGTGCCAGTAGTATAGACGGGAGTTTCTCCTACAATGAGCAGTTCTTC. Translation: CASSIDGSFSYNEQFF.

The rearrangement links TRBV18 to TRBJ2-7; 11 nucleotides line up with TRBD2. The length of the CDR3 is 16 residues. Germline CDR1 KGHSH, CDR2 LQKENI. V shed 5 bases and J 5 bases; nucleotides not matched to a gene: 11. CDR3 sequence: CASSTYSGGASNEQYF. CDR3 coding DNA: TGTGCCAGCTCAACTTATAGCGGGGGGGCTTCGAACGAGCAGTACTTC.

The chain uses TRBV7-2 and TRBJ1-1; the D gene is possibly TRBD1 (5 bases). CDR3 size: 13 residues. Germline V lookup: CDR1 SGHTA, CDR2 FQGNSA. Trimming removed 4 bases from V and 3 bases from J, with 9 bases in between. Here the CDR3 reads CASSSGRDTEAFF. The CDR3 coding sequence is TGTGCCAGCAGCTCGGGCAGGGACACTGAAGCTTTCTTT.

The V gene is TRBV7-9, the J gene TRBJ2-1, with D possibly matching TRBD2 (6 bases). Germline V CDR1 and CDR2: SEHNR, FQNEAQ (reference sequence). Trimming cost V 7 bases and J 3 bases, with 13 bases left between them. The CDR3 totals 14 residues. The CDR3 region is CASTPGGVYNEQFF. The CDR3 coding sequence is TGTGCCAGCACCCCAGGAGGGGTCTACAATGAGCAGTTCTTC.

CDR3 coding DNA: TGTGCCAGCAGCGCCCAGGGGGCTCTAGTCGGGTACACCTTC. It codes for CASSAQGALVGYTF. The rearrangement uses TRBV7-8 and TRBJ1-2, with TRBD1 identical over 8 bases. The CDR3 length is 14 residues. The V gene end was trimmed by 5 bases and the J gene end by 11 bases; junction bases not matched to a gene: 13. The germline CDR1 and CDR2 sequences are SGHVS and FQNEAQ.

This clone was counted only a few times. This sequence joins TRBV7-9 and TRBJ1-3; possible D gene TRBD1, 5 bases. The CDR3 sequence is 14 residues long. V was cut by 5 bases and J by 10 bases, with 18 bases left in between. The V gene's germline CDR1 is SEHNR and CDR2 FQNEAQ (reference sequence). The CDR3 protein is CASSEVDRGKTIYF. CDR3 DNA: TGTGCCAGCAGCGAAGTGGACCGGGGGAAAACCATATATTTT.